This is a list of T cell receptor beta chains from one sample in a study of blood T cell repertoires in COVID-19. Using immunoSEQ multiplex PCR, the repertoire was profiled, and TCRdb retains in-frame clones only, with some absent. This sample has about 180,000 clones; approximately 90% occur once, and the top ten carry under 2%. The sequenced sample was peripheral blood. These receptors were obtained from a man between 18 and 35 years old who had recovered from COVID-19. Each CDR3 is given with its conserved first and last residue. The D gene is left open where the match is weak. Clone sizes are given selectively: once, few, many, or a class where the clone is expanded.

clone_size	d_call	v_call	j_call	cdr3_nt	cdr3_aa
few	.	TRBV5-1	TRBJ2-5	TGCGCCAGCAGCTTGTCGGGAGATGGGCGGGAGACCCAGTACTTC	CASSLSGDGRETQYF
few	.	TRBV5-1	TRBJ1-2	TGCGCCAGCAGCTTGGACAGTAACTATGGCTACACCTTC	CASSLDSNYGYTF
.	.	TRBV6-5	TRBJ2-3	TGTGCCAGCACCCGTACAGATACGCAGTATTTT	CASTRTDTQYF
.	TRBD1	TRBV4-3	TRBJ2-7	TGCGCCAGCAGCCAAGAGAGGGACAGGGGGCGCCTCGAGCAGTACTTC	CASSQERDRGRLEQYF
.	TRBD2	TRBV7-2	TRBJ2-5	TGTGCCAGCAGCTTAACTAGCGGAGACGAGACCCAGTACTTC	CASSLTSGDETQYF
.	TRBD1	TRBV27	TRBJ2-7	TGTGCCAGCAGTTTTCAACCGCAGGGGGCAGGGGTCGAGCAGTACTTC	CASSFQPQGAGVEQYF
.	.	TRBV4-1	TRBJ1-1	TGCGCCAGCAGCCAAGGGGAGGGAAGAACTGAAGCTTTCTTT	CASSQGEGRTEAFF
.	.	TRBV9	TRBJ1-2	TGTGCCAGCAGCACTACGGGGGAATCGAAAGGCTACACCTTC	CASSTTGESKGYTF
.	TRBD2	TRBV6-5	TRBJ2-1	TGTGCCAGCAGTCTCTCTAGCGGGCTATACAATGAGCAGTTCTTC	CASSLSSGLYNEQFF
many	TRBD1	TRBV27	TRBJ1-6	TGTGCCAGCAGGCTGACAGGGTTCGCCTATAATTCACCCCTCCACTTT	CASRLTGFAYNSPLHF
once	.	TRBV6-5	TRBJ2-1	TGTGCCAGCAGCCGCGGACAGAATGAGCAGTTCTTC	CASSRGQNEQFF
.	.	TRBV9	TRBJ2-1	TGTGCCAGCAGCGTACGGGGGACTGCCTACAATGAGCAGTTCTTC	CASSVRGTAYNEQFF
.	.	TRBV2	TRBJ2-7	TGTGCCAGCAGAAGAACCGCTAGCACGTGGGAGCAGTACTTC	CASRRTASTWEQYF
.	.	TRBV12-5	TRBJ1-1	TGTGCTAGTGGCCCGAGCGGGGGGACTGAAGCTTTCTTT	CASGPSGGTEAFF
.	TRBD2	TRBV3-1/TRBV3-2	TRBJ2-4	TGTGCCAGCAGTCGCTCGGGAGGGCAAAACATTCAGTACTTC	CASSRSGGQNIQYF
.	TRBD1	TRBV6-1	TRBJ1-3	TGTGCCAGCAGTGAAGTAAGGGGGGACAGCTCTGGAAACACCATATATTTT	CASSEVRGDSSGNTIYF
.	.	TRBV10-3	TRBJ1-2	TGTGCCATCAGACTTCAGGGCTATGGCTACACCTTC	CAIRLQGYGYTF
.	.	TRBV5-1	TRBJ1-3	TGCGCCAGCAGCTTTGAGACACTTGGAAACACCATATATTTT	CASSFETLGNTIYF
.	TRBD2	TRBV6-5	TRBJ2-7	TGTGCCAGCAGACCCAGGGGAGCGGGAGTACACGAGCAGTACTTC	CASRPRGAGVHEQYF
.	.	TRBV5-8	TRBJ2-5	TGTGCCAGCAGCTTGGGGCTCCAGGGGACAGAGACCCAGTACTTC	CASSLGLQGTETQYF
.	TRBD2	TRBV24-1	TRBJ2-3	TGTGCCACCAGTGTAACGGGAGGGCCTGATACGCAGTATTTT	CATSVTGGPDTQYF
.	.	TRBV4-3	TRBJ1-5	TGCGCCAGCAGCCAAGACTTTGAGGGCAATCAGCCCCAGCATTTT	CASSQDFEGNQPQHF
.	.	TRBV29-1	TRBJ2-3	TGCAGCGTTGCGGTGGGGGCAAGAGATACGCAGTATTTT	CSVAVGARDTQYF
.	.	TRBV5-1	TRBJ1-1	TGCGCCAGCAGCTTTTCGCGAATGAACACTGAAGCTTTCTTT	CASSFSRMNTEAFF
.	.	TRBV10-3	TRBJ2-5	TGTGCCTCCGGGGGAGAGAGTGCGAACCAAGAGACCCAGTACTTC	CASGGESANQETQYF
.	TRBD2	TRBV9	TRBJ2-1	TGTGCCAGCAGCCCACGACTAGCGGGAGTTTTCTACAATGAGCAGTTCTTC	CASSPRLAGVFYNEQFF
.	.	TRBV2	TRBJ1-2	TGTGCCAGCAGTGAACTGGGAAGGGGGAACTATGGCTACACCTTC	CASSELGRGNYGYTF
.	TRBD1	TRBV24-1	TRBJ2-4	TGTGCCACCAGTGACCCCGGACAGGGGAACATTCAGTACTTC	CATSDPGQGNIQYF
.	TRBD2	TRBV7-2	TRBJ2-1	TGTGCCAGCAGCCCCCGTGGGAAAGCGGGAGTCAATGAGCAGTTCTTC	CASSPRGKAGVNEQFF
.	TRBD1	TRBV7-9	TRBJ1-3	TGTGCCAGCAGCCAGGGACAGGTGAACTCTGGAAACACCATATATTTT	CASSQGQVNSGNTIYF
.	TRBD2	TRBV10-3	TRBJ2-7	TGTGCCATCAGTGAGACTAGCGGCGCCACCGAGCAGTACTTC	CAISETSGATEQYF
.	.	TRBV19	TRBJ1-5	TGTGCCAGTAGTGGTAAGGGGGTCCATAGCAATCAGCCCCAGCATTTT	CASSGKGVHSNQPQHF
.	TRBD1	TRBV5-1	TRBJ2-5	TGCGCCAGCTCCCGTTGGACAGGCCGCCAAGAGACCCAGTACTTC	CASSRWTGRQETQYF
.	.	TRBV5-5	TRBJ2-2	TGTGCCAGCAGCTTTGAGGGGGGGCGAACTAACACCGGGGAGCTGTTTTTT	CASSFEGGRTNTGELFF
.	TRBD2	TRBV5-1	TRBJ2-2	TGCGCCAGCAGCTTAAGTGGAGCGGGGAGGACCGGGGAGCTGTTTTTT	CASSLSGAGRTGELFF
.	.	TRBV19	TRBJ2-7	TGTGCCAGTAGTATTAGTCGGCCGGGCTACGAGCAGTACTTC	CASSISRPGYEQYF
.	TRBD1	TRBV7-9	TRBJ2-2	TGTGCCAGCAGCTCTACCCCGGGACAGCCGTTCACCGGGGAGCTGTTTTTT	CASSSTPGQPFTGELFF
once	TRBD1	TRBV6-5	TRBJ2-1	TGTGCCAGCAGGGGGCAGACAGGGACACTCAATGAGCAGTTCTTC	CASRGQTGTLNEQFF
.	TRBD1	TRBV10-2	TRBJ2-7	TGCGCCAGCGGGGACAGGCAGGCACGCGAGCAGTACTTC	CASGDRQAREQYF
.	TRBD1	TRBV28	TRBJ2-7	TGTGCCAGCAGTTTACTACAGGGGGAAAGCTACGAGCAGTACTTC	CASSLLQGESYEQYF
.	.	TRBV5-4	TRBJ1-1	TGTGCCAGCAGCTTGGCCGGGGGGATCAACACTGAAGCTTTCTTT	CASSLAGGINTEAFF